Below are 25 T cell receptor beta chains sequenced from a single sample in a study of blood T cell repertoires in COVID-19. Repertoires were generated with immunoSEQ multiplex PCR, while TCRdb's copy carries only in-frame clones and drops some. Of 180,000 or so clones in the sample, 85% to 90% are singletons; the top ten hold under 2%. Sequenced: peripheral blood. The receptors here all came from a man between 18 and 29 years old with active or convalescent COVID-19.

This chain connects TRBV9 to TRBJ1-1, with 7 bases identical to TRBD1. Germline lookup yields CDR1 SGDLS and CDR2 YYNGEE. This CDR3 comprises 17 residues. With V trimmed by 3 bases and J by 0 bases, 11 bases remained unmatched. The CDR3 here is CASSEPPGQRVNTEAFF. The CDR3 bases are TGTGCCAGCAGCGAGCCGCCGGGACAGAGGGTGAACACTGAAGCTTTCTTT.

This clone has only one observation. The chain joins TRBV10-3 to TRBJ2-5; D possibly corresponds to TRBD2 (6 bases). Trimming took 8 bases from V and 1 from J, leaving 11 bases between them. Germline-derived CDR1 and CDR2 are ENHRY and SYGVKD. CDR3 length equals 13 residues. Here the CDR3 reads CAIQPGVQETQYF. CDR3 DNA: TGTGCCATCCAACCGGGGGTCCAAGAGACCCAGTACTTC.

The chain uses TRBV5-6 and TRBJ2-6, with 8 bases lining up with TRBD1. The germline V gene has CDR1 SGHDT and CDR2 YYEEEE. V lost 0 bases and J lost 0; bases outside the gene matches: 5. CDR3 length equals 18 residues. CDR3 in amino acids: CASSLVGTGSSGANVLTF. Written as DNA, the CDR3 is TGTGCCAGCAGCTTGGTGGGGACAGGTTCCTCTGGGGCCAACGTCCTGACTTTC.

The V gene is TRBV7-9, the J gene TRBJ1-4, with TRBD1 matching over 10 bases. Looked up from germline, CDR1 is SEHNR and CDR2 is FQNEAQ (reference sequence). CDR3 length equals 15 residues. V was pared by 5 bases and J by 5 bases, with 5 bases of the junction left unmatched. The CDR3 bases are TGTGCCAGCAGCGACCCGGGACAGGGGAATGAAAAACTGTTTTTT. It encodes CASSDPGQGNEKLFF. The variable domain in full, completed from reference TRBV7-9 and TRBJ1-4, reads DTGVSQNPRHKITKRGQNVTFRCDPISEHNRLYWYRQTLGQGPEFLTYFQNEAQLEKSRLLSDRFSAERPKGSFSTLEIQRTEQGDSAMYLCASSDPGQGNEKLFFGSGTQLSVL.

The V and J genes are TRBV6-5 and TRBJ1-1; TRBD1 matches at 8 bases. Germline CDR1 and CDR2: MNHEY and SVGAGI. The trim removed 2 bases at V and 4 bases at J, leaving 6 bases unmatched. The CDR3 has 15 amino acids. CDR3 in amino acids: CASSYRRGHATEAFF. In DNA, the CDR3 is TGTGCCAGCAGTTACCGCAGGGGGCACGCCACTGAAGCTTTCTTT.

The chain employs TRBV24-1 and TRBJ2-3; D is perhaps TRBD1 (6 bases). V lost 3 bases and J lost 5, with 20 bases in between. CDR1 KGHDR and CDR2 SFDVKD come from the germline V gene. The CDR3 loop spans 17 amino acids. The CDR3 sequence is CATSDTGSPEGGDTQYF. For the CDR3, the DNA is TGTGCCACCAGTGATACAGGGTCCCCAGAGGGTGGAGATACGCAGTATTTT.

The gene calls are TRBV5-1 and TRBJ1-1; D is undetermined. Germline V CDR1 and CDR2: SGHRS, YFSETQ. This CDR3 has 16 residues. Trimming shortened V by 1 base and J by 1 base, and 14 bases separated the two germline ends. CDR3 in amino acids: CASSLLAAGPNTEAFF. In nucleotides, the CDR3 is TGCGCCAGCAGCTTGTTAGCGGCGGGCCCGAACACTGAAGCTTTCTTT.

The chain employs TRBV5-6 and TRBJ1-6; TRBD1 agrees at 8 bases. The CDR3 extends over 15 amino acids. Germline values: CDR1 SGHDT, CDR2 YYEEEE. V was pared by 4 bases and J by 9 bases, with 9 bases of the junction left unmatched. The CDR3 nucleotides are TGTGCCAGCAGCGCAGGGACAGGAAGGCTTTCACCCCTCCACTTT. This translates into CASSAGTGRLSPLHF.

The chain employs TRBV13 and TRBJ2-2; 9 positions agree with TRBD1. J lost 1 base, V lost 5 bases, and 5 bases had no gene match. The CDR3 runs 16 residues. The germline gives CDR1 PRHDT, CDR2 FYEKMQ (reference sequence). The DNA of the CDR3 is TGTGCCAGCAGCCCGGGGACAGGGAAGAACACCGGGGAGCTGTTTTTT. This translates into CASSPGTGKNTGELFF. Using reference TRBV13 and TRBJ2-2 for the parts outside the CDR3, the full variable domain is AAGVIQSPRHLIKEKRETATLKCYPIPRHDTVYWYQQGPGQDPQFLISFYEKMQSDKGSIPDRFSAQQFSDYHSELNMSSLELGDSALYFCASSPGTGKNTGELFFGEGSRLTVL.

This clone was counted between two and nine times. The chain uses TRBV27 and TRBJ1-5, with no clear D. V was pared by 8 bases and J by 0 bases, with 17 bases between. The CDR3 contains 16 residues. Germline V lookup: CDR1 MNHEY, CDR2 SMNVEV (reference sequence). The CDR3, as DNA: TGTGCCAGCCCTGGAGAGGCGGCGTATAGCAATCAGCCCCAGCATTTT. It is translated as CASPGEAAYSNQPQHF.

The chain has TRBV30 and TRBJ1-3; TRBD1 might be the D (6 bases). The ends were cut back, 0 bases at V and 8 bases at J, with 17 bases in the middle. This CDR3 comprises 15 residues. CDR1 and CDR2 from the germline V gene are GTSNPN and SVGIG (reference sequence). The CDR3: CAWSVPWRGGDTIYF. CDR3 DNA sequence: TGTGCCTGGAGTGTGCCGTGGAGGGGGGGAGACACCATATATTTT. Supplemented by reference TRBV30 and TRBJ1-3, the full variable domain reads SQTIHQWPATLVQPVGSPLSLECTVEGTSNPNLYWYRQAAGRGLQLLFYSVGIGQISSEVPQNLSASRPQDRQFILSSKKLLLSDSGFYLCAWSVPWRGGDTIYFGEGSWLTVV.

This clone was seen just once. The CDR3 is CASRPDRIGELFF. In DNA form, the CDR3 reads TGTGCCAGCAGACCTGACAGGATCGGGGAGCTGTTTTTT. The J gene is TRBJ2-2, the V gene TRBV5-6; TRBD1 might be the D (6 bases). Germline assignment: CDR1 SGHDT and CDR2 YYEEEE. Trimming shortened V by 5 bases and J by 7 bases, and 12 bases separated the two germline ends. CDR3 length equals 13 residues.

The chain recombines TRBV27 with TRBJ1-4, with 7 bases identical to TRBD1. Germline lookup yields CDR1 MNHEY and CDR2 SMNVEV (reference sequence). J lost 7 bases, V lost 5 bases, and 10 bases had no gene match. The CDR3 loop spans 15 amino acids. CDR3 coding DNA: TGTGCCAGCAGTCCTAGCGACAGGGTTGGTGAAAAACTGTTTTTT. Protein sequence: CASSPSDRVGEKLFF.

The chain has TRBV27 and TRBJ1-2; D remains ambiguous. The CDR3 is 13 amino acids. V lost 4 bases and J lost 3, with 9 bases in between. Germline V gene sequence: CDR1 MNHEY, CDR2 SMNVEV (reference sequence). CDR3 in DNA: TGTGCCAGCAGTTCTCTTACAGACTATGGCTACACCTTC. It specifies CASSSLTDYGYTF.

The gene calls are TRBV5-4 and TRBJ2-1; 7 positions agree with TRBD2. The CDR3 extends over 14 amino acids. With 4 bases clipped from V and 10 bases from J, the junction kept 11 bases outside the gene matches. In germline, CDR1 is SGHNT, CDR2 YYREEE (reference sequence). This CDR3 reads CASSTGTNPQEQFF. Here the CDR3 DNA reads TGTGCCAGCAGCACCGGGACTAACCCCCAGGAGCAGTTCTTC.

J is TRBJ2-1 and V is TRBV7-9; TRBD2 matches at 15 bases. Germline-derived CDR1 and CDR2 are SEHNR and FQNEAQ (reference sequence). The trim removed 6 bases at V and 5 bases at J, leaving 2 bases unmatched. This CDR3 region has 15 residues. The CDR3 nucleotides read TGTGCCAGCAGTGGACTAGCGGGGGGGAACAATGAGCAGTTCTTC. This encodes CASSGLAGGNNEQFF.

The chain employs TRBV5-5 and TRBJ2-7; the match to TRBD2 covers 7 bases. Germline V gene lookup returns CDR1 SGHKS and CDR2 YYEKEE (reference sequence). The junction had 6 bases not matched to a gene; V was cut back by 1 base and J by 2 bases. The CDR3 extends over 15 amino acids. The CDR3 loop is CASSLRASGTYEQYF. As DNA, the CDR3 is TGTGCCAGCAGCTTGAGGGCTAGCGGAACCTACGAGCAGTACTTC.

The CDR3 nucleotides read TGCGCCAGCAGAACCGAACCCGACAGGGTGAGAGATGGCTACACCTTC. Its protein product is CASRTEPDRVRDGYTF. The chain employs TRBV5-1 and TRBJ1-2, with 7 nucleotides matching TRBD1. CDR1 is SGHRS and CDR2 is YFSETQ in the germline V gene. The CDR3 spans 16 residues. The V gene end was trimmed by 5 bases and the J gene end by 6 bases; junction bases not matched to a gene: 16.

The chain employs TRBV10-1 and TRBJ1-6; D is uncertain. Germline CDR1 reads WNHNN; CDR2 reads SYGVQD (reference sequence). The length of the CDR3 is 16 residues. V was cut by 3 bases and J by 8 bases, with 17 bases left in between. The CDR3 reads CASSDKPRFNDSPLHF. As DNA, the CDR3 is TGCGCCAGCAGTGACAAACCCAGGTTTAACGATTCACCCCTCCACTTT.

The DNA for the CDR3 is TGTGCCAGTGCCAAAAACGGGGGACAGGAGCCTCCTGACTATGGCTACACCTTC. It encodes CASAKNGGQEPPDYGYTF. This chain links TRBV19 with TRBJ1-2; 8 bases match TRBD1. CDR1 is LNHDA and CDR2 is SQIVND in the germline V gene (reference sequence). The CDR3 runs 18 residues. Unmatched junction bases numbered 20, after V lost 8 bases and J lost 3 bases.

This chain joins TRBV4-3 and TRBJ1-4; TRBD1 might be the D (6 bases). Germline CDR1 and CDR2: LGHNA and YSLEER. This CDR3 has 15 residues. V was pared by 0 bases and J by 3 bases, with 8 bases between. CDR3 residues: CASSQDQGPNEKLFF. The CDR3 DNA is TGCGCCAGCAGCCAAGATCAGGGGCCTAATGAAAAACTGTTTTTT.

This chain links TRBV11-2 with TRBJ2-1; 9 positions match TRBD1. The length of the CDR3 is 15 residues. V shed 3 bases, J shed 10 bases, and the junction held 10 bases outside the gene matches. Per germline, CDR1 SGHAT and CDR2 FQNNGV. CDR3 sequence reads: CASSFWGQGRREQFF. CDR3 coding DNA: TGTGCCAGCAGCTTTTGGGGACAGGGACGAAGAGAGCAGTTCTTC. The variable domain in full, with the rest retrieved from reference TRBV11-2 and TRBJ2-1, is EAGVAQSPRYKIIEKRQSVAFWCNPISGHATLYWYQQILGQGPKLLIQFQNNGVVDDSQLPKDRFSAERLKGVDSTLKIQPAKLEDSAVYLCASSFWGQGRREQFFGPGTRLTVL.

The V and J genes are TRBV5-5 and TRBJ2-7; 13 bases match TRBD2. The CDR3 covers 16 residues. CDR1 is SGHKS, CDR2 YYEKEE, per germline (reference sequence). The V segment lost 4 bases and the J segment 0 bases; nucleotides outside the gene matches: 4. CDR3 DNA sequence: TGTGCCAGCAGCACCGGACTAGCGGGAGACTCCTACGAGCAGTACTTC. Its translation: CASSTGLAGDSYEQYF.

Only a few counts were recorded for this clone. The chain employs TRBV7-9 and TRBJ2-1, with D tentatively TRBD1 (6 bases). V lost 5 bases to trimming and J lost 2 bases, with 10 bases between them. Germline CDR1 and CDR2: SEHNR and FQNEAQ (reference sequence). CDR3 length: 14 residues. The CDR3 DNA reads as TGTGCCAGCAGCACACGGGACACCTACAATGAGCAGTTCTTC. It encodes CASSTRDTYNEQFF.

The J gene is TRBJ1-5, the V gene TRBV6-5; possible D gene TRBD1, 6 bases. The CDR3 length is 14 residues. The V gene lost 7 bases and the J gene lost 3 bases, with 13 bases spanning the gap. In germline, CDR1 is MNHEY, CDR2 SVGAGI. CDR3 DNA sequence: TGTGCCAGCAAAAACAGGGATTTCAATCAGCCCCAGCATTTT. Translation: CASKNRDFNQPQHF.